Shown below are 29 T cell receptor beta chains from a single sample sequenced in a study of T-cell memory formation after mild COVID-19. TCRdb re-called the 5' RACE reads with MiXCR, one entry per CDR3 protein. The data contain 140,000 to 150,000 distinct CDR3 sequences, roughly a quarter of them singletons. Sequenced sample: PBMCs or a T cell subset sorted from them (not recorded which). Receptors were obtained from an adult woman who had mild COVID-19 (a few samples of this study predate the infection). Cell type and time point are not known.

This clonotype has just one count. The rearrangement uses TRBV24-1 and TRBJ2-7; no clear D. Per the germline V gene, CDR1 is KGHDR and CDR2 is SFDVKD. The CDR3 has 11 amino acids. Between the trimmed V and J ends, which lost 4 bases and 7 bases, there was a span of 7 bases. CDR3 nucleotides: TGTGCCACCAGTGACTACTCAGAGCAGTACTTC. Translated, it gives CATSDYSEQYF.

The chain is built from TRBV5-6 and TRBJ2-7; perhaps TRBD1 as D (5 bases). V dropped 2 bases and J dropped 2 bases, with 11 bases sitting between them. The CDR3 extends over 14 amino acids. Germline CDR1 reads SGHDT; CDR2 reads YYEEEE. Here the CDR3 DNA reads TGTGCCAGCAGCTTTCAAGGACAAACCTACGAGCAGTACTTC. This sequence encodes CASSFQGQTYEQYF. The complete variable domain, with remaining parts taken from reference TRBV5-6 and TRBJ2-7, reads DAGVTQSPTHLIKTRGQQVTLRCSPKSGHDTVSWYQQALGQGPQFIFQYYEEEERQRGNFPDRFSGHQFPNYSSELNVNALLLGDSALYLCASSFQGQTYEQYFGPGTRLTVT.

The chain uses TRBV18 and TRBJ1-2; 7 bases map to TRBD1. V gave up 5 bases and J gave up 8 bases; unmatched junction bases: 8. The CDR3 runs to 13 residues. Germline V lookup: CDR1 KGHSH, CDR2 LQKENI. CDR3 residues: CASSSGGFEGYTF. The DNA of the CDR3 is TGTGCCAGCTCATCAGGGGGGTTCGAGGGCTACACCTTC.

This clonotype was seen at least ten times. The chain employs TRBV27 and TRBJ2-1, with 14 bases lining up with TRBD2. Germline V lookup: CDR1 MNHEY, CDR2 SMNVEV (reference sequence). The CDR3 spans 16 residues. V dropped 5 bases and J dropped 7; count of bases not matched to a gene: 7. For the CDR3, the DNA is TGTGCCAGCAGTCCGACTAGCGGGGGGGCCTGGAATGAGCAGTTCTTC. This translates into CASSPTSGGAWNEQFF.

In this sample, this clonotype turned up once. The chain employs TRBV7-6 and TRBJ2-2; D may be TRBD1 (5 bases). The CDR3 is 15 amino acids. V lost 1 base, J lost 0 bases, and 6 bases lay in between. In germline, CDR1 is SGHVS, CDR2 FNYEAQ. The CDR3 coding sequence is TGTGCCAGCAGCTTAGGGACATCGAACACCGGGGAGCTGTTTTTT. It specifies CASSLGTSNTGELFF.

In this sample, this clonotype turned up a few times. DNA for the CDR3: TGTGCCAGCAGCTCCATAGCGGGAGGGCCCGTCGAGCAGTACTTC. This sequence encodes CASSSIAGGPVEQYF. The chain employs TRBV7-9 and TRBJ2-7; TRBD2 matches at 11 bases. V dropped 4 bases and J dropped 6; count of bases not matched to a gene: 8. Germline V gene sequence: CDR1 SEHNR, CDR2 FQNEAQ (reference sequence). The CDR3 is 15 amino acids.

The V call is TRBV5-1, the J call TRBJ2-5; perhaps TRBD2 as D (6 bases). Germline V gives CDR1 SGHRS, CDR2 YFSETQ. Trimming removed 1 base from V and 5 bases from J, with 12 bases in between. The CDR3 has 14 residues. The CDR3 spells CASSLTSLRETQYF. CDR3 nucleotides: TGCGCCAGCAGCTTGACTAGCCTGAGGGAGACCCAGTACTTC. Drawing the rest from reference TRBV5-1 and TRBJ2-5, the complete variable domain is KAGVTQTPRYLIKTRGQQVTLSCSPISGHRSVSWYQQTPGQGLQFLFEYFSETQRNKGNFPGRFSGRQFSNSRSEMNVSTLELGDSALYLCASSLTSLRETQYFGPGTRLLVL.

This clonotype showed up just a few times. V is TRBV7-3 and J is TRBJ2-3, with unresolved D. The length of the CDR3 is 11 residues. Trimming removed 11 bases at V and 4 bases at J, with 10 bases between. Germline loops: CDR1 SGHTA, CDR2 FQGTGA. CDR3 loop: CAVPSADTQYF. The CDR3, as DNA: TGTGCCGTCCCGTCGGCAGATACGCAGTATTTT.

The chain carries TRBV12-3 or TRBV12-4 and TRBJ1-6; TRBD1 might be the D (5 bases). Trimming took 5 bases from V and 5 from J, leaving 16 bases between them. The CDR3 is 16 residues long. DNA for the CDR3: TGTGCCAGCAGTATAACTACCGGGACGGATAATTCACCCCTCCACTTT. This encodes CASSITTGTDNSPLHF.

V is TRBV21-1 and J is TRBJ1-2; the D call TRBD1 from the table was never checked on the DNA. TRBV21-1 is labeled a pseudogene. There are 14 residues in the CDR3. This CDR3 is CASSRSYRGPGYTF. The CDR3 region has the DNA TGTGCCAGCAGCAGAAGTTACAGGGGGCCCGGCTACACCTTC.

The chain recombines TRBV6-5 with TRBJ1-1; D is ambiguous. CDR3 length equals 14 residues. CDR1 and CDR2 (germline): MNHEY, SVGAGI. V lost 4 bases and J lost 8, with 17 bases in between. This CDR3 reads CASSWRGATVEAFF. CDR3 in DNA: TGTGCCAGCAGTTGGCGGGGAGCCACAGTAGAAGCTTTCTTT.

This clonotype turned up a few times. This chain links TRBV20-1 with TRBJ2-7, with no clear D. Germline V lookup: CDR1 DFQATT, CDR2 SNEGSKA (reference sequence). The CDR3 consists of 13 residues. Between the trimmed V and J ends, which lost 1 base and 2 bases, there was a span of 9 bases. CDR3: CSARAGSTYEQYF. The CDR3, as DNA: TGCAGTGCTAGAGCTGGGTCCACCTACGAGCAGTACTTC.

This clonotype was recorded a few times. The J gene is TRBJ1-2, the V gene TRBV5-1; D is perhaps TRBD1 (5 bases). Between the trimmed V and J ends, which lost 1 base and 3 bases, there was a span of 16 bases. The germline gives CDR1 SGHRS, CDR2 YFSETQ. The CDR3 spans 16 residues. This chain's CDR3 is CASSLTMGEIHYGYTF. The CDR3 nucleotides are TGCGCCAGCAGCTTGACCATGGGGGAGATCCACTATGGCTACACCTTC.

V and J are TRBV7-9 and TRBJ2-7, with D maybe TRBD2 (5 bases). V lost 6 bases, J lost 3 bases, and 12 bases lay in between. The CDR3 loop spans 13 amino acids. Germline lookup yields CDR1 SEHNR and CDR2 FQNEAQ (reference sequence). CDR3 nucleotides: TGTGCCAGCAGAAAACTTGAGGGCTACGAGCAGTACTTC. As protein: CASRKLEGYEQYF.

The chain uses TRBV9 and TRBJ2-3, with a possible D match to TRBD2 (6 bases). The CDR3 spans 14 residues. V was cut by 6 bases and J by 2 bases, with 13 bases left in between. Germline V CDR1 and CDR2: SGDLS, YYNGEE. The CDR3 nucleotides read TGTGCCAGCAACGGGGGACCTCACACAGATACGCAGTATTTT. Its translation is CASNGGPHTDTQYF.

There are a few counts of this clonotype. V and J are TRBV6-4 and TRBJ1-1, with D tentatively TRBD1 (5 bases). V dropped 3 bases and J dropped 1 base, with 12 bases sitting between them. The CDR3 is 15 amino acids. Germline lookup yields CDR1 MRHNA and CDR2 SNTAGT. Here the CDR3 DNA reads TGTGCCAGCAGTGAAAGACCGGGGGAGAACACTGAAGCTTTCTTT. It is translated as CASSERPGENTEAFF.

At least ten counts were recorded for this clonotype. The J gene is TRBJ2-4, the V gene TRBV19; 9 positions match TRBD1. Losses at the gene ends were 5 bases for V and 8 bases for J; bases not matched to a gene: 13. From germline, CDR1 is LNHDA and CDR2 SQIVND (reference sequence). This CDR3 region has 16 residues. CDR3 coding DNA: TGTGCCAGTAGTCCATATCCCGGGACAGGGTTGCACATTCAGTACTTC. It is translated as CASSPYPGTGLHIQYF.

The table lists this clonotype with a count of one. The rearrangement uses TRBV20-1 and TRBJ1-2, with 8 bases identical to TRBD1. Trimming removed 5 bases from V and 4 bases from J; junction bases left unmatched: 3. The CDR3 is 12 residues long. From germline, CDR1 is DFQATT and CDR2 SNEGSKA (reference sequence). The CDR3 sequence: CSALDRGYGYTF. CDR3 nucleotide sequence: TGCAGTGCTCTCGACAGGGGCTATGGCTACACCTTC.

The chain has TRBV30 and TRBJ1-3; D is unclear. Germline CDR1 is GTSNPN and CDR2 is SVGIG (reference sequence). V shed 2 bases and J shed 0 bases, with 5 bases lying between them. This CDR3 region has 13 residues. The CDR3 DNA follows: TGTGCCTGGAGTAGGAGCTCTGGAAACACCATATATTTT. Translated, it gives CAWSRSSGNTIYF. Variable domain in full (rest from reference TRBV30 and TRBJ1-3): SQTIHQWPATLVQPVGSPLSLECTVEGTSNPNLYWYRQAAGRGLQLLFYSVGIGQISSEVPQNLSASRPQDRQFILSSKKLLLSDSGFYLCAWSRSSGNTIYFGEGSWLTVV.

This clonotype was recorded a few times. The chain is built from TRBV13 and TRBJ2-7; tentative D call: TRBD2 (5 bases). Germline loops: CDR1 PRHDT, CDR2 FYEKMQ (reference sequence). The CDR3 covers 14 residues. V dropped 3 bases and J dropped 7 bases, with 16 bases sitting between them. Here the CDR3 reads CASSFSTGVEEQYF. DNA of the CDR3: TGTGCCAGCAGCTTCTCGACCGGGGTGGAGGAGCAGTACTTC.

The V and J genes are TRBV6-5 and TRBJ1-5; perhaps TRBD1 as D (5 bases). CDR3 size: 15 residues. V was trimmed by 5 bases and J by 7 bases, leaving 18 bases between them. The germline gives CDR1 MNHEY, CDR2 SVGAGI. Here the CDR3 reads CASSHLAGVGQPQHF. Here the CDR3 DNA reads TGTGCCAGCAGTCACCTAGCGGGGGTGGGGCAGCCCCAGCATTTT.

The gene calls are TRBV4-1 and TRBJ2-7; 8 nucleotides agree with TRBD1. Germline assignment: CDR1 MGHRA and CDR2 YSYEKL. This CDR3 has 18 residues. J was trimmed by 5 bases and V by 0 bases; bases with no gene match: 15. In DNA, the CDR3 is TGCGCCAGCAGCCAAGAACCCTCAGGGGGCGAGTTACTTGACGAGCAGTACTTC. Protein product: CASSQEPSGGELLDEQYF.

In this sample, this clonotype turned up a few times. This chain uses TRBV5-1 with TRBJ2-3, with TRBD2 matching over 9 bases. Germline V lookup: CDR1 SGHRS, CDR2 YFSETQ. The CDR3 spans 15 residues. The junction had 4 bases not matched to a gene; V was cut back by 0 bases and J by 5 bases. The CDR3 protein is CASSLDSGSRDTQYF. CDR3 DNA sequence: TGCGCCAGCAGCTTGGATAGCGGGAGTAGAGATACGCAGTATTTT.

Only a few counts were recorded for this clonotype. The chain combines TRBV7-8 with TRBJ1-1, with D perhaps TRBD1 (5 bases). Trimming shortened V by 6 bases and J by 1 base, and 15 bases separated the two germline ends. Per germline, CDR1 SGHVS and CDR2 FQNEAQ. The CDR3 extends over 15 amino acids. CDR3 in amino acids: CASSHPGGENTEAFF. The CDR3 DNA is TGTGCCAGCAGTCACCCCGGGGGAGAGAACACTGAAGCTTTCTTT.

CDR3 sequence reads: CAWSVHSNSRDTQYF. CDR3 bases: TGTGCCTGGAGTGTACACTCCAACTCTCGAGATACGCAGTATTTT. V and J are TRBV30 and TRBJ2-3; no firm D call. The V and J ends lost 0 bases and 5 bases respectively, with 15 bases between them. The V gene's germline CDR1 is GTSNPN and CDR2 SVGIG (reference sequence). This CDR3 contains 15 residues.

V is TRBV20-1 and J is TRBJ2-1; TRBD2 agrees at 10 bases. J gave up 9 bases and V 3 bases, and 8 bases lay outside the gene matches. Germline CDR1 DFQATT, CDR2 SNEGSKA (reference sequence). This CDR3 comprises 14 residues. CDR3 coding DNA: TGCAGTGCTAGGCAAGCGGGGGGGATCGCTGAGCAGTTCTTC. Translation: CSARQAGGIAEQFF.

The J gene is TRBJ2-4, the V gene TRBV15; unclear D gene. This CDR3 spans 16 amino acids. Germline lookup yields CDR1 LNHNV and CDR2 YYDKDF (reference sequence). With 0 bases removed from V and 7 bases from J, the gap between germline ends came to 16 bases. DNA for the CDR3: TGTGCCACCAGCAGAGAGAGAGGTTCAGGCGAGAACATTCAGTACTTC. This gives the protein CATSRERGSGENIQYF.

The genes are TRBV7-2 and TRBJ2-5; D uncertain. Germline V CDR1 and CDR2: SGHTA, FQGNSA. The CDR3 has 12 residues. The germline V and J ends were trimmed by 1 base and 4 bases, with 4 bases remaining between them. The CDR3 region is CASSLVTETQYF. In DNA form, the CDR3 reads TGTGCCAGCAGCTTAGTCACAGAGACCCAGTACTTC.

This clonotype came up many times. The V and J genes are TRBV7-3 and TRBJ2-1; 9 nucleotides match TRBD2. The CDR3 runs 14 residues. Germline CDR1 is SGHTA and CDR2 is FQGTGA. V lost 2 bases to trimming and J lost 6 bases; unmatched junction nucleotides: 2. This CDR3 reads CASSLAGGVNEQFF. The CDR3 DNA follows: TGTGCCAGCAGCTTAGCGGGGGGGGTCAATGAGCAGTTCTTC.